This is a list of T cell receptor beta chains from one sample in a study of T cell changes during pregnancy in multiple sclerosis. Assay: immunoSEQ multiplex PCR; the TCRdb copy retains only in-frame clones and omits some. The top ten clones hold about 0.22% of a sample with tens of thousands of clones, roughly nine tenths of them seen once. The sample was CD4+ T cells from peripheral blood mononuclear cells, taken before pregnancy. These receptors all stem from a female donor with multiple sclerosis, enrolled in a pregnancy study. CDR3s include the opening cysteine and the closing phenylalanine or tryptophan.

v_call cdr3_length cdr3_aa
TRBV5-1 17 CASSSPFRALSTDTQYF
TRBV10-3 18 CATEFGVRGFSSGNTIYF
TRBV14 14 CASQRGGIYNEQFF
TRBV2 14 CASSENWTGHGYTF
TRBV7-2 14 CASSLVGRGQPQHF
TRBV4-1 13 CASSQEEGRELFF
TRBV2 16 CASSGQGRGLNEKLFF
TRBV6-5 16 CASSYSTRRPNYGYTF
TRBV6-1 14 CASTLDRVNSPLHF
TRBV10-3 16 CAISLPPGQGRNEQYF
TRBV5-4 17 CASSLANQGFSGNTIYF
TRBV5-1 15 CASSLSEFSYNEQFF
TRBV5-6 14 CASSLDRIYYGYTF
TRBV6-1 15 CASLDRGSSGNTIYF
TRBV28 16 CASSLTLAGGQETQYF
TRBV28 15 CASRDGQGASYEQFF
TRBV5-1 17 CASSLFSPGQGDTEAFF
TRBV7-3 14 CASSLAGRGNEQFF
TRBV7-6 14 CASSLSNFYNEQFF
TRBV5-5 15 CASSLAEISGNTIYF
TRBV7-2 14 CASSLGGGDTEAFF
TRBV19 11 CASAQGNEQFF
TRBV10-3 13 CAIKSGGGDEQFF
TRBV28 16 CASTPGGGWGSYEQYF
TRBV6-5 14 CASSRKQGREKLFF
TRBV29-1 13 CSVMGKGGEKLFF
TRBV7-6 15 CASSLGTSASYEQYF
TRBV19 14 CASSVTSGTDTQYF
TRBV6-5 14 CASSSQGSNQPQHF
TRBV11-2 15 CASSENREVAYEQYF
TRBV11-2 14 CASSALGGTREQYF
TRBV6-5 13 CASSPDRGQGYTF
TRBV7-6 15 CASSPIAGGSETQYF
TRBV15 14 CATSRDGGNNEQFF
TRBV2 13 CASSPDTQGLGYF
TRBV5-1 15 CASSLEGAQVSPLHF
TRBV7-6 18 CASSLAPTGTGSYNEQFF
TRBV19 16 CASSGGRSANTGELFF
TRBV27 18 CASSYTRPRSGGDTEAFF
TRBV6-1 16 CASSEAGATTNEKLFF
TRBV28 12 CASSPTLSEQYF
TRBV30 15 CAWRALRGSGGEQYF
TRBV10-3 13 CAISELSRTEAFF
TRBV30 14 CAWSTGGRTGELFF
TRBV5-6 15 CASSSGDGQNYGYTF
TRBV5-4 14 CASSFTSGNTEAFF
TRBV7-2 15 CASSLEQGFANGYTF